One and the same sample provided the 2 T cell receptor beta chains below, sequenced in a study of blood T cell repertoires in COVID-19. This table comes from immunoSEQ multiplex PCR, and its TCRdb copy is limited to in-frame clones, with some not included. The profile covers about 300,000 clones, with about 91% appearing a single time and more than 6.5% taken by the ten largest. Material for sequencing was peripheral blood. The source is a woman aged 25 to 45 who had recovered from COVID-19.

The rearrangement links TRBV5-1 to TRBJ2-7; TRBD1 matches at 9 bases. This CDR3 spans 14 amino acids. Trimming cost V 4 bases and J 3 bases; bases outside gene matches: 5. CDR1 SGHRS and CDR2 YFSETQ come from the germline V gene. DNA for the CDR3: TGCGCCAGCAGCACCGGGACAGGGCTCTACGAGCAGTACTTC. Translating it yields CASSTGTGLYEQYF. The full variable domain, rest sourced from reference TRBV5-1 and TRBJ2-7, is KAGVTQTPRYLIKTRGQQVTLSCSPISGHRSVSWYQQTPGQGLQFLFEYFSETQRNKGNFPGRFSGRQFSNSRSEMNVSTLELGDSALYLCASSTGTGLYEQYFGPGTRLTVT.

CDR3 region: CASSPRGGQGNTGELFF. The CDR3 DNA sequence: TGTGCCAGCAGCCCTCGAGGGGGACAGGGGAACACCGGGGAGCTGTTTTTT. The chain combines TRBV11-2 with TRBJ2-2, with 9 nucleotides matching TRBD1. The V gene end was trimmed by 5 bases and the J gene end by 1 base; junction bases not matched to a gene: 8. The CDR3 sequence is 17 residues long. CDR1 SGHAT and CDR2 FQNNGV come from the germline V gene.